This TCR beta chain was recorded in a study of blood T cell repertoires in COVID-19. As for the study in general: Material from acute and convalescent COVID-19 was sourced from the United States, Italy and Spain.

CDR3 length equals 13 residues. Trimming removed 4 bases from V and 2 bases from J, with 7 bases in between. Profiled with immunoSEQ multiplex PCR; TCRdb holds only in-frame clones, not every one. This sample has about 78,000 clones; around nine tenths occur once, and the top ten carry approximately 1.9%. This clone was recorded only once. The chain recombines TRBV12-3 or TRBV12-4 with TRBJ2-3; D gene ambiguous. This receptor was obtained from a woman aged 55-69 years with acute or convalescent COVID-19. Material for sequencing was peripheral blood. The CDR3 loop is CASSSYFTDTQYF. CDR3 bases: TGTGCCAGCAGTTCCTATTTCACAGATACGCAGTATTTT.